The 32 T cell receptor beta chains in this list originate from one sample, sequenced in a study of cytomegalovirus exposure and HLA in healthy donors. TCRdb's table, derived via immunoSEQ multiplex PCR, lists solely in-frame clones and lacks some. The sample has roughly 100,000 clones, around 83% seen once. The sample taken for sequencing was PBMCs. These receptors were collected from a woman under 30 in good health and CMV-seropositive.

The CDR3 is CAGRGYYEQYF. The CDR3 nucleotides are TGTGCCGGCAGGGGTTACTACGAGCAGTACTTC. The chain uses TRBV30 and TRBJ2-7, with TRBD1 as a possible D gene (6 bases). The V and J ends lost 8 bases and 3 bases respectively, with 11 bases between them. CDR3 length: 11 residues. Germline V gene lookup returns CDR1 GTSNPN and CDR2 SVGIG (reference sequence).

The chain recombines TRBV2 with TRBJ2-7; TRBD1 agrees at 7 bases. Trimming cost V 8 bases and J 6 bases; bases outside gene matches: 13. Looked up from germline, CDR1 is SNHLY and CDR2 is FYNNEI. The CDR3 consists of 14 residues. The CDR3 bases are TGTGCCAGCGGACACGGGACAGCCAGGGGCGAGCAGTACTTC. Translating it yields CASGHGTARGEQYF.

The chain uses TRBV10-2 and TRBJ2-7, with 8 bases lining up with TRBD1. Germline values: CDR1 WSHSY, CDR2 SAAADI. This CDR3 has 14 residues. J lost 5 bases, V lost 6 bases, and 9 bases had no gene match. The CDR3 coding sequence is TGCGCCAGCAGCCCCGGACAGGGTGTGAACGAGCAGTACTTC. Its protein is CASSPGQGVNEQYF.

This clone is a singleton in its sample. The J gene is TRBJ2-1, the V gene TRBV19, with 7 bases aligning to TRBD1. Unmatched junction bases numbered 3, after V lost 4 bases and J lost 3 bases. CDR3 size: 14 residues. Germline CDR1 is LNHDA and CDR2 is SQIVND (reference sequence). The chain's CDR3 is CASSTRTGYNEQFF. The CDR3, as DNA: TGTGCCAGTAGTACAAGGACAGGCTACAATGAGCAGTTCTTC.

This chain links TRBV6-1 with TRBJ2-7; D is ambiguous. Trimming shortened V by 8 bases and J by 0 bases, and 14 bases separated the two germline ends. This CDR3 spans 14 amino acids. Looked up from germline, CDR1 is MNHNS and CDR2 is SASEGT. The CDR3 region is CASAHAAPSYEQYF. CDR3 in DNA: TGTGCCAGCGCGCATGCAGCGCCCTCCTACGAGCAGTACTTC.

This clone appeared a single time. V gene TRBV11-2 combines with J gene TRBJ2-7; D is unresolved. Looked up from germline, CDR1 is SGHAT and CDR2 is FQNNGV. This CDR3 region has 13 residues. Between the trimmed V and J ends, which lost 0 bases and 5 bases, there was a span of 8 bases. CDR3 region: CASSLEELHEQYF. The DNA of the CDR3 is TGTGCCAGCAGCTTAGAAGAACTCCACGAGCAGTACTTC. Drawing the rest from reference TRBV11-2 and TRBJ2-7, the complete variable domain is EAGVAQSPRYKIIEKRQSVAFWCNPISGHATLYWYQQILGQGPKLLIQFQNNGVVDDSQLPKDRFSAERLKGVDSTLKIQPAKLEDSAVYLCASSLEELHEQYFGPGTRLTVT.

This clone was detected only a few times. In the same sample, other DNA sequences code for this CDR3. V is TRBV28 and J is TRBJ2-7, with D tentatively TRBD2 (5 bases). The CDR3 consists of 12 residues. Germline V gives CDR1 MDHEN, CDR2 SYDVKM. V lost 1 base to trimming and J lost 7 bases, with 8 bases between them. CDR3 coding DNA: TGTGCCAGCAGTTTATCGGGGTATGAGCAGTACTTC. The encoded protein is CASSLSGYEQYF.

The chain recombines TRBV5-1 with TRBJ2-7; D not resolved. The CDR3 extends over 11 amino acids. Germline assignment: CDR1 SGHRS and CDR2 YFSETQ. Trimming removed 0 bases from V and 6 bases from J, with 4 bases in between. Here the CDR3 DNA reads TGCGCCAGCAGCTTGGCGCGCGAGCAGTACTTC. Its translation is CASSLAREQYF.

DNA for the CDR3: TGTGCCAGCAGTGGTAGACATGTTCGGGAAAATGAAAAACTGTTTTTT. Translation: CASSGRHVRENEKLFF. This sequence joins TRBV5-6 and TRBJ1-4, with D uncertain. Trimming removed 5 bases at V and 5 bases at J, with 19 bases between. This CDR3 is 16 amino acids long. The germline V gene encodes CDR1 SGHDT and CDR2 YYEEEE.

The chain has TRBV27 and TRBJ2-5, with 7 nucleotides matching TRBD1. This CDR3 region has 13 residues. Germline CDR1 MNHEY, CDR2 SMNVEV (reference sequence). V gave up 5 bases and J gave up 1 base; unmatched junction bases: 1. CDR3 sequence: CASSGTAQETQYF. CDR3 in DNA: TGTGCCAGCAGTGGGACAGCCCAAGAGACCCAGTACTTC.

The chain uses TRBV2 and TRBJ2-1, with 11 bases that match TRBD2. CDR1 SNHLY and CDR2 FYNNEI come from the germline V gene. V lost 7 bases to trimming and J lost 8 bases; unmatched junction nucleotides: 13. There are 16 residues in the CDR3. The CDR3 is CASKYRLAGNQDEQFF. The CDR3 nucleotides read TGTGCCAGCAAATACCGACTAGCGGGAAATCAGGATGAGCAGTTCTTC.

The chain combines TRBV5-1 with TRBJ2-7, with 7 nucleotides matching TRBD1. This CDR3 is built from 13 residues. The V segment lost 4 bases and the J segment 1 base; nucleotides outside the gene matches: 2. From germline, CDR1 is SGHRS and CDR2 YFSETQ. CDR3 sequence: CASSTGQSYEQYF. The CDR3, as DNA: TGCGCCAGCAGCACGGGACAGTCCTACGAGCAGTACTTC.

This chain links TRBV5-1 with TRBJ2-7; 7 positions agree with TRBD2. With V trimmed by 5 bases and J by 1 base, 24 bases remained unmatched. In germline, CDR1 is SGHRS, CDR2 YFSETQ. This CDR3 region has 20 residues. In nucleotides, the CDR3 is TGCGCCAGCAGTCCGCACCCATTTGAAGCGGGGTGGACCGTATCCTACGAGCAGTACTTC. Residues: CASSPHPFEAGWTVSYEQYF.

The V and J genes are TRBV29-1 and TRBJ2-1; 11 positions match TRBD2. The V segment lost 7 bases and the J segment 4 bases; nucleotides outside the gene matches: 6. The CDR3 extends over 14 amino acids. Looked up from germline, CDR1 is SQVTM and CDR2 is ANQGSEA. In DNA form, the CDR3 reads TGCAGCGCAGGGACTAGCGGACAATACAATGAGCAGTTCTTC. Translating it yields CSAGTSGQYNEQFF.

The chain carries TRBV30 and TRBJ2-5; no clear D gene. Germline V gene data show CDR1 as GTSNPN and CDR2 as SVGIG (reference sequence). This CDR3 contains 13 residues. V lost 5 bases to trimming and J lost 4 bases, with 14 bases between them. The CDR3 sequence is CAWARAGRETQYF. The CDR3 nucleotides read TGTGCCTGGGCACGTGCAGGTAGAGAGACCCAGTACTTC.

The chain uses TRBV7-2 and TRBJ1-5; weak D call: TRBD1 (5 bases). The CDR3 loop spans 14 amino acids. The V gene lost 5 bases and the J gene lost 6 bases, with 14 bases spanning the gap. The V gene's germline CDR1 is SGHTA and CDR2 FQGNSA. CDR3 DNA sequence: TGTGCCAGCAGCCCCAGGGTCGCGAGTCAGCCCCAGCATTTT. This sequence encodes CASSPRVASQPQHF.

This chain links TRBV4-1 with TRBJ2-5; possible D gene TRBD1, 5 bases. V lost 0 bases and J 2 bases, leaving 10 bases between the germline ends. This CDR3 comprises 15 residues. Germline V CDR1 and CDR2: MGHRA, YSYEKL. The CDR3 is CASSQDLGQQETQYF. The CDR3 DNA reads TGCGCCAGCAGCCAAGATCTGGGGCAGCAAGAGACCCAGTACTTC.

The chain links TRBV30 to TRBJ2-7; D is perhaps TRBD1 (6 bases). The V and J ends lost 5 bases and 3 bases respectively, with 11 bases between them. The CDR3 is 12 amino acids. Germline values: CDR1 GTSNPN, CDR2 SVGIG (reference sequence). DNA for the CDR3: TGTGCCTGGGGAGGACAGTACTACGAGCAGTACTTC. Amino acid sequence: CAWGGQYYEQYF.

The chain links TRBV5-6 to TRBJ2-3, with D perhaps TRBD1 (6 bases). There are 14 residues in the CDR3. CDR1 is SGHDT and CDR2 is YYEEEE in the germline V gene. Trimming removed 2 bases at V and 0 bases at J, with 7 bases between. The CDR3: CASSFDRSTDTQYF. DNA of the CDR3: TGTGCCAGCAGCTTCGACAGGAGCACAGATACGCAGTATTTT.

The table lists this clone with a few counts. J is TRBJ2-7 and V is TRBV5-8, with 11 nucleotides matching TRBD1. The germline CDR1 and CDR2 sequences are SGHTS and YDEGEE. This CDR3 is built from 14 residues. Trimming removed 5 bases from V and 5 bases from J; junction bases left unmatched: 6. The CDR3 here is CASSPGTGGDEQYF. The CDR3 coding sequence is TGTGCCAGCAGTCCCGGGACAGGGGGAGACGAGCAGTACTTC.

The V gene is TRBV21-1, the J gene TRBJ2-3; the D segment call TRBD1 is taken from the table without a DNA check. TRBV21-1 has pseudogene status. This CDR3 comprises 18 residues. The CDR3 bases are TGTGCCAGCAGGACAACCCCGACAGGTCGGGTATCCGCAGATACGCAGTATTTT. Protein sequence: CASRTTPTGRVSADTQYF.

The rearrangement joins TRBV7-9 to TRBJ2-5; perhaps TRBD2 as D (5 bases). Trimming cost V 2 bases and J 3 bases, with 10 bases left between them. The CDR3 spans 14 residues. Germline loops: CDR1 SEHNR, CDR2 FQNEAQ (reference sequence). CDR3 in amino acids: CASSLTGLEETQYF. The CDR3 coding sequence is TGTGCCAGCAGCTTAACGGGATTGGAAGAGACCCAGTACTTC. Variable domain in full (rest from reference TRBV7-9 and TRBJ2-5): DTGVSQNPRHKITKRGQNVTFRCDPISEHNRLYWYRQTLGQGPEFLTYFQNEAQLEKSRLLSDRFSAERPKGSFSTLEIQRTEQGDSAMYLCASSLTGLEETQYFGPGTRLLVL.

This chain connects TRBV11-3 to TRBJ1-1; TRBD1 aligns across 9 bases. Looked up from germline, CDR1 is SGHNT and CDR2 is YENEEA. The J segment lost 7 bases and the V segment lost 5 bases, leaving 11 bases of the junction unmatched. The CDR3 runs 15 residues. The CDR3 DNA follows: TGTGCCAGCAGCCCCGGGGACAGGGATGAAGGTGAAGCTTTCTTT. This encodes CASSPGDRDEGEAFF.

This chain connects TRBV11-2 to TRBJ2-7; TRBD2 agrees at 7 bases. Germline V gives CDR1 SGHAT, CDR2 FQNNGV. With V trimmed by 4 bases and J by 0 bases, 3 bases remained unmatched. The CDR3 runs 14 residues. The DNA for the CDR3 is TGTGCCAGCAGCTCCCGGGACTACTCCTACGAGCAGTACTTC. This sequence encodes CASSSRDYSYEQYF.

The J gene is TRBJ2-7, the V gene TRBV19, with 7 bases identical to TRBD1. Trimming took 10 bases from V and 5 from J; bases not matched to a gene: 8. Germline lookup yields CDR1 LNHDA and CDR2 SQIVND (reference sequence). The CDR3 covers 12 residues. CDR3 in DNA: TGTGCCACACGGACAGGTAGCAACGAGCAGTACTTC. This encodes CATRTGSNEQYF.

V and J are TRBV10-2 and TRBJ2-7; TRBD1 matches 8 bases. J lost 2 bases, V lost 0 bases, and 12 bases had no gene match. The length of the CDR3 is 18 residues. The germline V gene encodes CDR1 WSHSY and CDR2 SAAADI. The DNA for the CDR3 is TGCGCCAGCAGTGAGTCGGTGGGAGGACAGGGTAGGGCCTACGAGCAGTACTTC. This codes for CASSESVGGQGRAYEQYF.

The V and J genes are TRBV27 and TRBJ2-1; D may be TRBD2 (7 bases). CDR3 length: 16 residues. The germline V gene encodes CDR1 MNHEY and CDR2 SMNVEV (reference sequence). V lost 5 bases to trimming and J lost 7 bases, with 21 bases between them. The CDR3 is CASSAGAGAGINEQFF. The DNA for the CDR3 is TGTGCCAGCAGTGCCGGGGCGGGGGCGGGGATTAATGAGCAGTTCTTC.

V gene TRBV30 combines with J gene TRBJ2-5; perhaps TRBD2 as D (7 bases). The CDR3 consists of 14 residues. Germline V CDR1 and CDR2: GTSNPN, SVGIG (reference sequence). V gave up 8 bases and J gave up 4 bases, with 20 bases separating them. CDR3 nucleotides: TGTGCCAGGTCCGCCGTGCGGGGGCGAGAGACCCAGTACTTC. Protein: CARSAVRGRETQYF.

The chain has TRBV4-1 and TRBJ2-5; D may be TRBD1 (6 bases). CDR1 is MGHRA and CDR2 is YSYEKL in the germline V gene. The CDR3 is 14 amino acids. The V and J ends lost 5 bases and 5 bases respectively, with 15 bases between them. The CDR3 reads CASSDSWGRETQYF. DNA for the CDR3: TGCGCCAGCAGCGACTCGTGGGGGCGGGAGACCCAGTACTTC.

The V call is TRBV11-2, the J call TRBJ2-6, with TRBD1 matching over 8 bases. Trimming at V came to 1 base and at J to 1 base, leaving 9 bases not matched to a gene. The V gene's germline CDR1 is SGHAT and CDR2 FQNNGV. This CDR3 is built from 19 residues. CDR3 region: CASSLGYRGEDSGANVLTF. The CDR3 coding sequence is TGTGCCAGCAGCTTAGGATACAGGGGGGAGGATTCTGGGGCCAACGTCCTGACTTTC. Full variable domain (outside the CDR3, taken from reference TRBV11-2 and TRBJ2-6): EAGVAQSPRYKIIEKRQSVAFWCNPISGHATLYWYQQILGQGPKLLIQFQNNGVVDDSQLPKDRFSAERLKGVDSTLKIQPAKLEDSAVYLCASSLGYRGEDSGANVLTFGAGSRLTVL.

CDR3 amino acids: CATKADSLGYGYTF. CDR3 coding DNA: TGTGCCACCAAAGCGGACAGCTTGGGCTATGGCTACACCTTC. This chain joins TRBV10-3 and TRBJ1-2, with D possibly being TRBD1 (6 bases). CDR1 and CDR2 (germline): ENHRY, SYGVKD. V lost 10 bases and J 4 bases, leaving 19 bases between the germline ends. The CDR3 consists of 14 residues.

The chain recombines TRBV14 with TRBJ1-1; no reliable D call. Trimming pared 2 bases from V and 1 base from J, leaving 8 bases between. The CDR3 extends over 14 amino acids. The germline gives CDR1 SGHDN, CDR2 FVKESK. CDR3 coding DNA: TGTGCCAGCAGCCAATATACGGGGAACACTGAAGCTTTCTTT. Amino acids: CASSQYTGNTEAFF.